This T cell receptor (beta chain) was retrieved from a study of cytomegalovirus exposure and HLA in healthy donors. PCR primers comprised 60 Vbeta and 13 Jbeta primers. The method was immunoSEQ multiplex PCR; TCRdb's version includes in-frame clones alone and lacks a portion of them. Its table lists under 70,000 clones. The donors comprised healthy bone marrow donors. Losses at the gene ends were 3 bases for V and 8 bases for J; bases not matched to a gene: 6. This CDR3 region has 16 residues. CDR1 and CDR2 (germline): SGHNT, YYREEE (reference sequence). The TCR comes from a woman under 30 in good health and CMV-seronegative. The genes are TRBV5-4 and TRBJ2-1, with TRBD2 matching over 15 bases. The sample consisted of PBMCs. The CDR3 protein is CASSWTSGGVLDEQFF. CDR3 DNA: TGTGCCAGCAGCTGGACTAGCGGGGGGGTTTTAGATGAGCAGTTCTTC.